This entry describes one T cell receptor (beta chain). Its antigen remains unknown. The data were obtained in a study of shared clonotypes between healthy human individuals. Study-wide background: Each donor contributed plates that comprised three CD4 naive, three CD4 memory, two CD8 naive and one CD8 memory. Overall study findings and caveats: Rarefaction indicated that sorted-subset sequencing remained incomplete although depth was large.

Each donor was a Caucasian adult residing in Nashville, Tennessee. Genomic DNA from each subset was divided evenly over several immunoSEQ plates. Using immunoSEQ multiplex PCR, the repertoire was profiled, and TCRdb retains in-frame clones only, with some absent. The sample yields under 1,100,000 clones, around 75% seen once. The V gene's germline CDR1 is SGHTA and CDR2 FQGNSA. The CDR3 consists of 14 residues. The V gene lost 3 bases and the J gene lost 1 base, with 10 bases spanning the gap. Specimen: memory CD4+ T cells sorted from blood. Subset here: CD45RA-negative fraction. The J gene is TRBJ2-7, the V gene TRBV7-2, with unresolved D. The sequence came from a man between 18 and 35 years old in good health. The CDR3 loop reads CASSFSDGSYEQYF. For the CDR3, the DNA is TGTGCCAGCAGCTTTTCGGACGGTTCCTACGAGCAGTACTTC. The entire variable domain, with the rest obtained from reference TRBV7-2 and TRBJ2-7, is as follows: GAGVSQSPSNKVTEKGKDVELRCDPISGHTALYWYRQSLGQGLEFLIYFQGNSAPDKSGLPSDRFSAERTGGSVSTLTIQRTQQEDSAVYLCASSFSDGSYEQYFGPGTRLTVT.